These 23 T cell receptor beta chains came from one sample sequenced in a study of T cells after yellow fever vaccination. TCRdb reprocessed the 5' RACE reads via MiXCR and lists one record per CDR3 protein. The data hold 200,000 or so distinct CDR3 sequences, with less than 7.5% observed a single time. The material was CD4+ T cells sorted from PBMCs, obtained on the day of the yellow fever booster vaccination. The receptors shown here come from a man aged 25-40 years who received the YFV17D yellow fever vaccine.

This clonotype was detected a few times. The rearrangement links TRBV10-2 to TRBJ2-7; weak D call: TRBD2 (6 bases). The CDR3 covers 14 residues. In germline, CDR1 is WSHSY, CDR2 SAAADI. Trimming shortened V by 5 bases and J by 6 bases, and 17 bases separated the two germline ends. DNA for the CDR3: TGCGCCAGCAGTTCCCCTAGCGAAGTAGGCGAGCAGTACTTC. Protein sequence: CASSSPSEVGEQYF.

This chain joins TRBV4-3 and TRBJ2-3; D is uncertain. The CDR3 length is 14 residues. V lost 0 bases and J 3 bases, leaving 7 bases between the germline ends. The germline CDR1 and CDR2 sequences are LGHNA and YSLEER. CDR3 bases: TGCGCCAGCAGCCAAGACTTTAGGACAGATACGCAGTATTTT. It is translated as CASSQDFRTDTQYF.

This clonotype was seen a few times. The chain recombines TRBV20-1 with TRBJ2-2, with D possibly being TRBD2 (5 bases). The V gene lost 0 bases and the J gene lost 0 bases, with 20 bases spanning the gap. Germline V gene data show CDR1 as DFQATT and CDR2 as SNEGSKA (reference sequence). This CDR3 region has 19 residues. In DNA form, the CDR3 reads TGCAGTGCTAGAGATCCCTCGGTAAGAGCGGACGCGAACACCGGGGAGCTGTTTTTT. It is translated as CSARDPSVRADANTGELFF.

The rearrangement links TRBV10-3 to TRBJ2-7; 7 bases match TRBD2. CDR1 is ENHRY, CDR2 SYGVKD, per germline. J lost 7 bases, V lost 4 bases, and 7 bases had no gene match. The CDR3 has 13 residues. CDR3 protein: CAISGTGTIEQYF. The CDR3 nucleotides read TGTGCCATCAGTGGAACCGGGACTATTGAGCAGTACTTC.

This clonotype was counted ten times or more. This rearrangement joins TRBV5-1 to TRBJ2-5; D not certain. The germline V and J ends were trimmed by 0 bases and 3 bases, with 6 bases remaining between them. The V gene's germline CDR1 is SGHRS and CDR2 YFSETQ. This CDR3 comprises 13 residues. CDR3 sequence (DNA): TGCGCCAGCAGCTTGGAGGCCAAAGAGACCCAGTACTTC. It is translated as CASSLEAKETQYF.

This clonotype was picked up a small number of times. The chain links TRBV5-1 to TRBJ2-7; a weak D match, TRBD2 (5 bases). Germline loops: CDR1 SGHRS, CDR2 YFSETQ. This CDR3 contains 13 residues. Trimming removed 6 bases from V and 2 bases from J, with 12 bases in between. CDR3 DNA: TGCGCCAGCAAAAACCCCGGGGCCTACGAGCAGTACTTC. Translating gives CASKNPGAYEQYF.

The chain carries TRBV5-1 and TRBJ2-2; D not resolved. Germline loops: CDR1 SGHRS, CDR2 YFSETQ. Trimming cost V 4 bases and J 7 bases, with 17 bases left between them. This CDR3 is built from 15 residues. As DNA, the CDR3 is TGCGCCAGCAGCCGGCACCTACTCAACGGCGGGGAGCTGTTTTTT. This encodes CASSRHLLNGGELFF.

This clonotype was recorded at least ten times. The rearrangement links TRBV30 to TRBJ2-1, with D tentatively TRBD1 or TRBD2 (5 bases each). Per the germline V gene, CDR1 is GTSNPN and CDR2 is SVGIG (reference sequence). Between the trimmed V and J ends, which lost 1 base and 8 bases, there was a span of 18 bases. The CDR3 is made up of 15 amino acids. The CDR3 coding sequence is TGTGCCTGGAGTGCGGGACGAAGGTTTCCGGATGAGCAGTTCTTC. Its translation is CAWSAGRRFPDEQFF.

This chain joins TRBV5-1 and TRBJ1-1; D remains ambiguous. V was shortened by 1 base and J by 6 bases, with 10 bases between the two germline ends. The CDR3 extends over 13 amino acids. Germline lookup yields CDR1 SGHRS and CDR2 YFSETQ. CDR3 sequence: CASSLNGGAEAFF. Here the CDR3 DNA reads TGCGCCAGCAGCTTGAACGGAGGAGCTGAAGCTTTCTTT.

The CDR3 DNA follows: TGCAGTGCAATCGGACAGACAGATACGCAGTATTTT. This encodes CSAIGQTDTQYF. The J gene is TRBJ2-3, the V gene TRBV20-1; a weak D match, TRBD1 (6 bases). Germline V CDR1 and CDR2: DFQATT, SNEGSKA (reference sequence). Trimming removed 6 bases from V and 3 bases from J, with 10 bases in between. The CDR3 is 12 amino acids.

This clonotype was observed a few times. V is TRBV5-1 and J is TRBJ2-5; D perhaps matches TRBD2 (6 bases). CDR1 and CDR2 (germline): SGHRS, YFSETQ. V lost 4 bases, J lost 2 bases, and 15 bases lay in between. This CDR3 comprises 15 residues. CDR3 bases: TGCGCCAGCAGCCCCTTTGGGACTCAGCAAGAGACCCAGTACTTC. Translating gives CASSPFGTQQETQYF.

Comments on this clonotype: A much larger clone differs from this one at a single base, so this may be a read error. The V gene is TRBV19, the J gene TRBJ2-4; no definite D call. Between the trimmed V and J ends, which lost 6 bases and 8 bases, there was a span of 14 bases. Looked up from germline, CDR1 is LNHDA and CDR2 is SQIVND (reference sequence). CDR3 length: 13 amino acids. The CDR3, as DNA: TGTGCCAGTAGAGGCGACCCCTGTGACATTCAGTACTTC. Encoded protein: CASRGDPCDIQYF.

The J gene is TRBJ1-2, the V gene TRBV7-3, with D hard to call. In germline, CDR1 is SGHTA, CDR2 FQGTGA. The V gene lost 1 base and the J gene lost 5 bases, with 8 bases spanning the gap. This CDR3 has 13 amino acids. CDR3 bases: TGTGCCAGCAGCTTAAGTTCGGAGTATGGCTACACCTTC. Its translation is CASSLSSEYGYTF.

The rearrangement joins TRBV25-1 to TRBJ1-4; the match to TRBD1 covers 7 bases. Unmatched junction bases numbered 8, after V lost 2 bases and J lost 5 bases. The CDR3 spans 16 residues. The germline gives CDR1 MGHDK, CDR2 SYGVNS. This CDR3 is CASSEQPGQSNEKLFF. In DNA, the CDR3 is TGTGCCAGCAGTGAACAACCGGGACAGTCAAATGAAAAACTGTTTTTT.

The chain recombines TRBV12-3 or TRBV12-4 with TRBJ2-7; D is uncertain. V was shortened by 6 bases and J by 7 bases, with 10 bases between the two germline ends. The CDR3 is 11 residues long. The CDR3 here is CASRGYEEQYF. The DNA for the CDR3 is TGTGCCAGCAGGGGGTACGAGGAGCAGTACTTC.

V is TRBV7-2 and J is TRBJ2-3; 9 nucleotides agree with TRBD1. Germline loops: CDR1 SGHTA, CDR2 FQGNSA. V was pared by 5 bases and J by 0 bases, with 6 bases of the junction left unmatched. The CDR3 runs 16 residues. CDR3 sequence: CASSRRTGASTDTQYF. The CDR3 bases are TGTGCCAGCAGCCGACGGACAGGGGCTAGCACAGATACGCAGTATTTT.

In its sample, this clonotype was seen a few times. The chain joins TRBV19 to TRBJ2-5; D may be TRBD1 (5 bases). The CDR3 extends over 12 amino acids. The V end lost 1 base, the J end lost 5 bases, and 5 bases lay between the germline ends. Per germline, CDR1 LNHDA and CDR2 SQIVND (reference sequence). The CDR3 bases are TGTGCCAGTAGTATAGCAGGGGAGACCCAGTACTTC. Amino acid sequence: CASSIAGETQYF.

This clonotype was detected a few times. The J gene is TRBJ1-5, the V gene TRBV29-1, with D possibly being TRBD1 (5 bases). This CDR3 is 15 amino acids long. The germline V gene has CDR1 SQVTM and CDR2 ANQGSEA. V gave up 4 bases and J gave up 1 base, with 14 bases separating them. The CDR3 is CSVGGEGSSNQPQHF. CDR3 sequence (DNA): TGCAGCGTTGGGGGTGAGGGGTCGAGCAATCAGCCCCAGCATTTT.

V usage is TRBV20-1 and J usage is TRBJ2-1; 8 nucleotides agree with TRBD1. The CDR3 contains 13 residues. V was clipped by 4 bases and J by 10 bases; unmatched bases: 9. Germline assignment: CDR1 DFQATT and CDR2 SNEGSKA (reference sequence). The chain's CDR3 is CSAKRGAGGEQFF. CDR3 sequence (DNA): TGCAGTGCTAAAAGGGGAGCAGGGGGCGAGCAGTTCTTC.

This clonotype has just a few counts. The chain carries TRBV30 and TRBJ1-1, with 9 nucleotides matching TRBD1. This CDR3 spans 16 amino acids. CDR1 is GTSNPN, CDR2 SVGIG, per germline (reference sequence). Losses at the gene ends were 0 bases for V and 6 bases for J; bases not matched to a gene: 11. The CDR3 nucleotides are TGTGCCTGGAGTGTACGATGGACAGGGGATGGTTCTGAAGCTTTCTTT. Amino acid sequence: CAWSVRWTGDGSEAFF.

Many counts were recorded for this clonotype. The chain links TRBV12-3 or TRBV12-4 to TRBJ2-2; D gene uncertain. With 7 bases removed from V and 6 bases from J, the gap between germline ends came to 9 bases. The CDR3 extends over 12 amino acids. This chain's CDR3 is CASNINPGELFF. DNA of the CDR3: TGTGCCAGCAATATAAATCCCGGGGAGCTGTTTTTT.

V is TRBV5-1 and J is TRBJ2-5; 9 bases map to TRBD2. This CDR3 has 15 amino acids. J lost 5 bases, V lost 1 base, and 6 bases had no gene match. CDR1 and CDR2 (germline): SGHRS, YFSETQ. The CDR3 nucleotides are TGCGCCAGCAGCTTGAGTAGCGGGAGCTATGAGACCCAGTACTTC. Its protein is CASSLSSGSYETQYF.

CDR3 coding DNA: TGTGCCAGCAGCTTAAGAAAGACAGGGAACACTGAAGCTTTCTTT. Protein product: CASSLRKTGNTEAFF. The chain is built from TRBV7-9 and TRBJ1-1, with D possibly being TRBD1 (6 bases). The CDR3 is made up of 15 amino acids. Germline V gene lookup returns CDR1 SEHNR and CDR2 FQNEAQ (reference sequence). Trimming left V 2 bases short and J 1 base short, with 11 bases between.